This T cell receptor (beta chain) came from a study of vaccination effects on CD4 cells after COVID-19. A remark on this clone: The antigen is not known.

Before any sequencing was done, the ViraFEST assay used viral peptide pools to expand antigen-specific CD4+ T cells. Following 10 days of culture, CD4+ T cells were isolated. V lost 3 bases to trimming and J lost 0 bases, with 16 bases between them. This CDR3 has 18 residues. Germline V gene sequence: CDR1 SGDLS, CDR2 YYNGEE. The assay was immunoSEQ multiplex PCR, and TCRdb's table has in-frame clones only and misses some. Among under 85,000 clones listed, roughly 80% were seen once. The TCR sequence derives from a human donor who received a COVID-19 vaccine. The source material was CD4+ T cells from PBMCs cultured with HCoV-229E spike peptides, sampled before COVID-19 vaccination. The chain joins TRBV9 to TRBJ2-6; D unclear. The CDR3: CASSDPDGYRSGANVLTF. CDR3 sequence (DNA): TGTGCCAGCAGCGACCCGGACGGATACCGCTCTGGGGCCAACGTCCTGACTTTC.